Ten or more counts support the clone carrying this TCR beta chain. CDR3 size: 13 residues. V gave up 6 bases and J gave up 2 bases, with 10 bases separating them. CDR1 is MDHEN and CDR2 is SYDVKM in the germline V gene. This sample stems from a study of regulatory T cells in long-lasting Graves disease. CDR3 regions were amplified by Arm-PCR using iRepertoire HTBI primers to build TCR beta libraries. TCRdb called the multiplex PCR reads again in MiXCR, with one record for every CDR3 protein. The sample yields 350,000 to 500,000 distinct CDR3 sequences, about 14% seen once. Time point denoted: newly diagnosed GD, antithyroid drugs for less than 3 months. After RNA was extracted from PBMCs, the TCR library was made from it. The sample was also reused in another study, on T cells in Graves' hyperthyroidism and ophthalmopathy.

This sequence originates from a woman in her fifties or sixties with Graves disease. This specimen was peripheral blood mononuclear cells (PBMCs), taken at new diagnosis, from a patient treated with antithyroid drugs. J is TRBJ1-2 and V is TRBV28; perhaps TRBD1 as D (5 bases). The CDR3 nucleotides read TGTGCCAGCAGCCGGACACGGAACTATGGCTACACCTTC. It is translated as CASSRTRNYGYTF.